The rows below give T cell receptor beta chains drawn from one sample of a study of response to subunit inactivated influenza vaccine. TCRdb ran MiXCR on the RT-PCR reads and lists one entry per CDR3 protein. The sample lists 650,000 to 800,000 distinct CDR3 sequences, about 18% seen once, with around 9.9% in the top ten. The specimen comprised PBMCs from blood, sampled approximately 5 days after vaccination. The receptors here all came from a man in his forties or fifties who received an inactivated influenza vaccine. Each CDR3 is given with its conserved first and last residue. D genes are given only for firm matches. Expanded clones are given a class, and other clones once, few, many or no size at all.

D: .
J: TRBJ2-5
V: TRBV20-1
size: .
DNA: TGCAGTGCTAGTCGGCAGGGTGCGGAGACCCAGTACTTC
CDR3: CSASRQGAETQYF

D: .
J: TRBJ2-2
V: TRBV3-1
size: many
DNA: TGTGCCAGCAGCCAAGTCTACACCGGGGAGCTGTTTTTT
CDR3: CASSQVYTGELFF

D: TRBD1
J: TRBJ2-3
V: TRBV5-4
size: many
DNA: TGTGCCAGCAGCTTCGACAGGGGCACAGATACGCAGTATTTT
CDR3: CASSFDRGTDTQYF

D: .
J: TRBJ1-3
V: TRBV18
size: few
DNA: TGTGCCAGCTCACCACCGCCGGGGAGATACTCTGGAAACACCATATATTTT
CDR3: CASSPPPGRYSGNTIYF

D: TRBD2
J: TRBJ2-1
V: TRBV5-4
size: .
DNA: TGTGCCAGCAGCTTGGGGGTGGGACTAGCGGGAGCGAGCTCCTACAATGAGCAGTTCTTC
CDR3: CASSLGVGLAGASSYNEQFF

D: TRBD1
J: TRBJ1-5
V: TRBV20-1
size: many
DNA: TGCAGTGCTACCAGGGGGCAGAATCAGCCCCAGCATTTT
CDR3: CSATRGQNQPQHF

D: TRBD1
J: TRBJ1-1
V: TRBV4-1
size: .
DNA: TGCGCCAGCAGCCTACAACTTCGACAGGGACCTTTCTTT
CDR3: CASSLQLRQGPFF

D: .
J: TRBJ1-1
V: TRBV5-5
size: many
DNA: TGTGCCAGCAGCCTCAGGGTCTCTGAAGCTTTCTTT
CDR3: CASSLRVSEAFF

D: TRBD2
J: TRBJ2-1
V: TRBV20-1
size: .
DNA: TGCAGTGCCCAGTGGCGTCTTAGCGGGGGGGCCAGTGAGCAGTTCTTC
CDR3: CSAQWRLSGGASEQFF

D: .
J: TRBJ2-3
V: TRBV7-2
size: few
DNA: TGTGCCAGCAGCTCAAGGAGGGCCGGGGATACGCAGTATTTT
CDR3: CASSSRRAGDTQYF

D: TRBD1
J: TRBJ1-2
V: TRBV7-2
size: .
DNA: TGTGCCAGCACCGCAGACAGACAGGGGGCGGATATCTATGGCTACACCTTC
CDR3: CASTADRQGADIYGYTF

D: .
J: TRBJ2-4
V: TRBV3-1
size: few
DNA: TGTGCCAGCAGCCAAGAACGTGTGTTTTCTCACATTCAGTACTTC
CDR3: CASSQERVFSHIQYF

D: .
J: TRBJ2-1
V: TRBV5-5
size: .
DNA: TGTGCCAGCAACGAAGACAGATACTACAATGAGCAGTTCTTC
CDR3: CASNEDRYYNEQFF